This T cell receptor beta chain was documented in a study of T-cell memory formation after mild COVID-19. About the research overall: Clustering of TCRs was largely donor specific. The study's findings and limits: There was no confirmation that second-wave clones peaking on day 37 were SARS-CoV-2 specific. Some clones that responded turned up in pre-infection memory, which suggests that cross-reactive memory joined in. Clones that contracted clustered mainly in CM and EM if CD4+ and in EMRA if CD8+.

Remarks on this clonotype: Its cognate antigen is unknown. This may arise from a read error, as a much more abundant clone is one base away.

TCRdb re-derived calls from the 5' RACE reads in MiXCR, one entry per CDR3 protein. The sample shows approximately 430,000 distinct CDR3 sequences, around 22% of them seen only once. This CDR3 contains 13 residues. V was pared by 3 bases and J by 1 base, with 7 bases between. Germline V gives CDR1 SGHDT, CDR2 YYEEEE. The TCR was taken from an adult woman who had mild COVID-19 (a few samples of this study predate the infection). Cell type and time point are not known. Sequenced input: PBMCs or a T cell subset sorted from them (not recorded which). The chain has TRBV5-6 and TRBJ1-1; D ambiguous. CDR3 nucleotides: TGTGCCAGCAGCTATCCATCGAACACTGAAGCTTTCTTT. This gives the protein CASSYPSNTEAFF. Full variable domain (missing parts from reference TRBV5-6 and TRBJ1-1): DAGVTQSPTHLIKTRGQQVTLRCSPKSGHDTVSWYQQALGQGPQFIFQYYEEEERQRGNFPDRFSGHQFPNYSSELNVNALLLGDSALYLCASSYPSNTEAFFGQGTRLTVV.